These 12 T cell receptor beta chains originate from one sample sequenced in a study of blood T cells in healthy people across ages. Alongside a J-beta primer mix, a sample-barcoded 5' primer served in a second PCR lasting roughly 7 to 12 cycles. In TCRdb, the 5' RACE reads were re-called with MiXCR into one record per CDR3 protein. The table lists fewer than 1,200,000 distinct CDR3 sequences, about 23% of them singletons. These data also formed part of another study, on T cells of mothers and their children.

The sample was blood. These receptors were collected from a girl aged 2-10 years in good health.

Concerning this clonotype itself: The junction does not match germline at one end; this may be a read error. This sequence joins TRBV2 and TRBJ2-1, with 10 bases lining up with TRBD2. From germline, CDR1 is SNHLY and CDR2 FYNNEI. This CDR3 has 22 residues. The CDR3 region is CASREGELGTSVFFSSYDEQFF. CDR3 nucleotide sequence: TGTGCCAGCAGGGAGGGGGAGTTAGGGACTAGCGTGTTCTTCAGCTCCTACGATGAGCAGTTCTTC.

The chain recombines TRBV5-1 with TRBJ2-5; TRBD2 might be the D (6 bases). The J call may be mistaken, given a closer DNA end match to TRBJ2-7. The germline V gene has CDR1 SGHRS and CDR2 YFSETQ. The length of the CDR3 is 16 residues. In nucleotides, the CDR3 is TGCGCCAGCAGCTTGCGAAGCGGGTCTGGACCCTACGAGCAGTACTTC. Amino acid sequence: CASSLRSGSGPYEQYF.

This clonotype was found a few times. The V call is TRBV9, the J call TRBJ1-4, with unresolved D. This CDR3 comprises 15 residues. V lost 0 bases and J 6 bases, leaving 12 bases between the germline ends. Germline V gene sequence: CDR1 SGDLS, CDR2 YYNGEE. CDR3 protein: CASSVVGDADEKLFF. DNA of the CDR3: TGTGCCAGCAGCGTAGTTGGAGACGCCGATGAAAAACTGTTTTTT.

This clonotype was seen a few times. This sequence joins TRBV5-1 and TRBJ1-6, with D maybe TRBD1 (5 bases). Germline V gene lookup returns CDR1 SGHRS and CDR2 YFSETQ. V was pared by 0 bases and J by 11 bases, with 12 bases between. The CDR3 runs 14 residues. The CDR3 loop reads CASSLGEVGAPLHF. The CDR3 DNA sequence: TGCGCCAGCAGCTTGGGGGAAGTGGGGGCACCCCTCCACTTT.

The gene calls are TRBV7-9 and TRBJ1-5; possibly TRBD1 for D (5 bases). Trimming took off 5 bases at V and 5 bases at J, with 13 bases between the two ends. Germline assignment: CDR1 SEHNR and CDR2 FQNEAQ (reference sequence). The CDR3 covers 14 residues. DNA for the CDR3: TGTGCCAGCAGCCCGAGGGGTGGTGATCAGCCCCAGCATTTT. This encodes CASSPRGGDQPQHF. The variable domain in full, with the rest retrieved from reference TRBV7-9 and TRBJ1-5, is DTGVSQNPRHKITKRGQNVTFRCDPISEHNRLYWYRQTLGQGPEFLTYFQNEAQLEKSRLLSDRFSAERPKGSFSTLEIQRTEQGDSAMYLCASSPRGGDQPQHFGDGTRLSIL.

The chain is built from TRBV9 and TRBJ2-5, with 9 bases lining up with TRBD2. The end of the DNA fits TRBJ2-1 better, so the J call may be wrong. Per the germline V gene, CDR1 is SGDLS and CDR2 is YYNGEE. The CDR3 runs 16 residues. The CDR3 DNA follows: TGTGCCAGCAGCGCCCCCGCAGCGGGGGGTGACAATGAGCAGTTCTTC. Translation gives CASSAPAAGGDNEQFF.

This clonotype was seen repeatedly, ten times or more. V and J are TRBV5-5 and TRBJ1-4; the D is unclear. The CDR3 runs 16 residues. CDR1 and CDR2 (germline): SGHKS, YYEKEE (reference sequence). Trimming took off 0 bases at V and 4 bases at J, with 13 bases between the two ends. The CDR3 DNA reads as TGTGCCAGCAGCTTGGAAGGGTTTTTGGATAATGAAAAACTGTTTTTT. Encoded protein: CASSLEGFLDNEKLFF. Using reference TRBV5-5 and TRBJ1-4 for the parts outside the CDR3, the full variable domain is DAGVTQSPTHLIKTRGQQVTLRCSPISGHKSVSWYQQVLGQGPQFIFQYYEKEERGRGNFPDRFSARQFPNYSSELNVNALLLGDSALYLCASSLEGFLDNEKLFFGSGTQLSVL.

In its sample, this clonotype was seen a few times. This chain links TRBV5-6 with TRBJ2-7; 8 bases align to TRBD2. This CDR3 is built from 15 residues. CDR1 is SGHDT, CDR2 YYEEEE, per germline. J lost 6 bases, V lost 1 base, and 9 bases had no gene match. This chain's CDR3 is CASSLPGGPSIEQYF. The DNA for the CDR3 is TGTGCCAGCAGCTTGCCGGGAGGGCCCTCGATCGAGCAGTACTTC.

The chain combines TRBV29-1 with TRBJ2-1; D might be TRBD1 or TRBD2, each matching 6 bases. The DNA end favors TRBJ2-5, so the J call may be wrong. The CDR3 runs to 16 residues. The germline CDR1 and CDR2 sequences are SQVTM and ANQGSEA. The CDR3: CSVESGVTGVVETQYF. CDR3 DNA sequence: TGCAGCGTTGAATCGGGGGTGACAGGTGTGGTGGAGACCCAGTACTTC.

This clonotype was counted between two and nine times. This chain connects TRBV7-8 to TRBJ2-7, with 10 nucleotides matching TRBD2. The length of the CDR3 is 16 residues. Germline assignment: CDR1 SGHVS and CDR2 FQNEAQ. Trimming took 2 bases from V and 4 from J; bases not matched to a gene: 8. The CDR3 sequence is CASSLLASGREYEQYF. DNA of the CDR3: TGTGCCAGCAGCTTATTAGCTAGCGGGAGAGAATACGAGCAGTACTTC. Together with reference TRBV7-8 and TRBJ2-7, the CDR3 gives the full variable domain: GAGVSQSPRYKVAKRGQDVALRCDPISGHVSLFWYQQALGQGPEFLTYFQNEAQLDKSGLPSDRFFAERPEGSVSTLKIQRTQQEDSAVYLCASSLLASGREYEQYFGPGTRLTVT.

This sequence joins TRBV14 and TRBJ2-5, with D perhaps matching TRBD1 or TRBD2 (5 bases each). This CDR3 comprises 15 residues. CDR1 and CDR2 (germline): SGHDN, FVKESK. The germline V and J ends were trimmed by 1 base and 5 bases, with 14 bases remaining between them. CDR3 protein: CASSQGGTSWETQYF. The CDR3 DNA is TGTGCCAGCAGCCAAGGTGGGACGAGCTGGGAGACCCAGTACTTC.

This chain joins TRBV4-3 and TRBJ1-1, with a tentative D call TRBD1 (5 bases). From germline, CDR1 is LGHNA and CDR2 YSLEER. With 0 bases removed from V and 10 bases from J, the gap between germline ends came to 18 bases. There are 15 residues in the CDR3. CDR3 nucleotide sequence: TGCGCCAGCAGCCAAGATCTGGGCCCAACAGGTGGAGCTTTCTTT. It specifies CASSQDLGPTGGAFF.